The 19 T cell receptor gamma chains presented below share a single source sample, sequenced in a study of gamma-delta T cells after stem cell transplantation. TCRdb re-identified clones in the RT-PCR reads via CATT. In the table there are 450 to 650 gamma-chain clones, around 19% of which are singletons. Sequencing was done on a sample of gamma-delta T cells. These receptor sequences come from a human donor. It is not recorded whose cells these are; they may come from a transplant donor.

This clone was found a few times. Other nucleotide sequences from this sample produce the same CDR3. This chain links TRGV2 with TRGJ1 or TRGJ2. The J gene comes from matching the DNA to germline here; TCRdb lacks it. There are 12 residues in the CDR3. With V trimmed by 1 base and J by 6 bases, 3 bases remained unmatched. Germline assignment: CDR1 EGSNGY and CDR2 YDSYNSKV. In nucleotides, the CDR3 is TGTGCCACCTGGGACGGACCTTATAAGAAACTCTTT. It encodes CATWDGPYKKLF.

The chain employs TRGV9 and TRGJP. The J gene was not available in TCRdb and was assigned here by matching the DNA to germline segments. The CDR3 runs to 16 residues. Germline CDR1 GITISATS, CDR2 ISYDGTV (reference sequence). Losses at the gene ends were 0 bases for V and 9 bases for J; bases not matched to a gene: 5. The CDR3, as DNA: TGTGCCTTGTGGGAGGTGCGAGGGTTGGGCAAAAAAATCAAGGTATTT. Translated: CALWEVRGLGKKIKVF.

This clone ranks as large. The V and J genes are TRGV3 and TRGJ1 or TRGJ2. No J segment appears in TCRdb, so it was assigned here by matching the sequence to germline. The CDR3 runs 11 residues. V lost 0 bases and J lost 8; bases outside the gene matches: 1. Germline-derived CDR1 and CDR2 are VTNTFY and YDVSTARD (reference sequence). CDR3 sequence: CATWDRDKKLF. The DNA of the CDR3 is TGTGCCACCTGGGACAGGGATAAGAAACTCTTT.

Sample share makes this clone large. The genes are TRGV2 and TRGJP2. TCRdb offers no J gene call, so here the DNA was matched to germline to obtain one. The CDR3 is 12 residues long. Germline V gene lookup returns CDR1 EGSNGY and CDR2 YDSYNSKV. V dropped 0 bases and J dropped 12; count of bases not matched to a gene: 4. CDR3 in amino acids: CATWDGRRIKTF. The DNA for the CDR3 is TGTGCCACCTGGGACGGGCGACGGATCAAGACGTTT.

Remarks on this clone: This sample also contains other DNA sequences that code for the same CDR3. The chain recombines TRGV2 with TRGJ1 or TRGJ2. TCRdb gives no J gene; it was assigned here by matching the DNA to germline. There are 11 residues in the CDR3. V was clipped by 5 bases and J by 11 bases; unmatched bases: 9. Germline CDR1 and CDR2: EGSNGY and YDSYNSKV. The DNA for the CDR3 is TGTGCCACCTGGGTTGTAAGGCAGAAACTCTTT. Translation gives CATWVVRQKLF.

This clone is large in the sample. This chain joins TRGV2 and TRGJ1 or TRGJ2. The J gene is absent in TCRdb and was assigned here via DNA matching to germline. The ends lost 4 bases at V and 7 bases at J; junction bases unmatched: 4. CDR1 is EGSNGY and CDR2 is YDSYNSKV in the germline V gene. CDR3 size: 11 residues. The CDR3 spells CATWEDYKKLF. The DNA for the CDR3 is TGTGCCACCTGGGAAGACTATAAGAAACTCTTT.

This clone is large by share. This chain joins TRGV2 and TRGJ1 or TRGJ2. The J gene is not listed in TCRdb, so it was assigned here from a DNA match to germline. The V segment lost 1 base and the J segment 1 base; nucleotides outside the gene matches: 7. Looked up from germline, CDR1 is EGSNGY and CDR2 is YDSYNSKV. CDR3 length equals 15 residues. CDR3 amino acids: CATWDGEENYYKKLF. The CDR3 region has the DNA TGTGCCACCTGGGACGGTGAGGAAAATTATTATAAGAAACTCTTT.

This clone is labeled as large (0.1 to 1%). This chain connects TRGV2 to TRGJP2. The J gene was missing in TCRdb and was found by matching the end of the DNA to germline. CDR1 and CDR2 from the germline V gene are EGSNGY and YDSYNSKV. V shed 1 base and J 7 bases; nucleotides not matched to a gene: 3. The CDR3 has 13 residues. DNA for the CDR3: TGTGCCACCTGGGACGGCAATGATTGGATCAAGACGTTT. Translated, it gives CATWDGNDWIKTF.

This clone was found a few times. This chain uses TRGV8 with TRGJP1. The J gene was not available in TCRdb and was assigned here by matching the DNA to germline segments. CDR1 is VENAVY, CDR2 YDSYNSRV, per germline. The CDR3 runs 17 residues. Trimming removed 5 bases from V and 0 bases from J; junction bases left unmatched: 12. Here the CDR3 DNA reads TGTGCCACCTGGGGGTTTTTAGAATATACCACTGGTTGGTTCAAGATATTT. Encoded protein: CATWGFLEYTTGWFKIF.

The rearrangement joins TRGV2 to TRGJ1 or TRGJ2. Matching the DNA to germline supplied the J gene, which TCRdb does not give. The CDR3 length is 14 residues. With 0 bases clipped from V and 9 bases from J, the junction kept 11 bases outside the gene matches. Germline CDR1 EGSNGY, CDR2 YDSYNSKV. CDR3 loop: CATWDGHPFGKKLF. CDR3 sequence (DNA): TGTGCCACCTGGGACGGGCACCCCTTTGGTAAGAAACTCTTT.

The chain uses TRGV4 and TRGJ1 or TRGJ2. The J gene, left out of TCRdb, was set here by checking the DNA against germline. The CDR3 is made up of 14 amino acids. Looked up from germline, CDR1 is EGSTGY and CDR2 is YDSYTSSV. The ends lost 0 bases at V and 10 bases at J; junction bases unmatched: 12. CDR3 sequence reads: CATWDGPIRYKKLF. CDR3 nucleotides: TGTGCCACCTGGGATGGGCCGATTAGATACAAGAAACTCTTT.

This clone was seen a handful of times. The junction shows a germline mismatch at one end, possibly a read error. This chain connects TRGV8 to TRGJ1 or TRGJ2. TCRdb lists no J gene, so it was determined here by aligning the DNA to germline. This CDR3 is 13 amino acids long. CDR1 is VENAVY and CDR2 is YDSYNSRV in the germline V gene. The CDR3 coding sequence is TGTACCACCTGGGATCCCAATTATTATAAGAAACTCTTT. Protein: CTTWDPNYYKKLF.

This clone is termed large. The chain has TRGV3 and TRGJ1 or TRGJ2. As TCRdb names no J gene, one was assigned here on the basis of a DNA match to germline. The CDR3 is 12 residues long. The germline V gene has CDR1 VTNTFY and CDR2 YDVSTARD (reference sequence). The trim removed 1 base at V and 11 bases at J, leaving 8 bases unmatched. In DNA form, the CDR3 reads TGTGCCACCTGGGACAGCTCTATTGAGAAACTCTTT. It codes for CATWDSSIEKLF.

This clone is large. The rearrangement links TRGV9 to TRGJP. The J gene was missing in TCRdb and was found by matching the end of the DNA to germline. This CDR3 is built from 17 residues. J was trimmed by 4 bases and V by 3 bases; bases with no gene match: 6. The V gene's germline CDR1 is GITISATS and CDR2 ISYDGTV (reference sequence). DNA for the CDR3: TGTGCCTTGTGGGAGACCCGTCAAGAGTTGGGCAAAAAAATCAAGGTATTT. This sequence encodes CALWETRQELGKKIKVF.

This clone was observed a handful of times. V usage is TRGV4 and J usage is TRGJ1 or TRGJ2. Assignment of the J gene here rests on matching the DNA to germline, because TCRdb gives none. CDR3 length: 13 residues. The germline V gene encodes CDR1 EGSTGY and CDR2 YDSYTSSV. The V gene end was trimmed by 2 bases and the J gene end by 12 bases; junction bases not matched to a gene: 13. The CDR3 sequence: CATWDVLGHGKLF. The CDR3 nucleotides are TGTGCCACCTGGGATGTTTTGGGTCATGGGAAACTCTTT.

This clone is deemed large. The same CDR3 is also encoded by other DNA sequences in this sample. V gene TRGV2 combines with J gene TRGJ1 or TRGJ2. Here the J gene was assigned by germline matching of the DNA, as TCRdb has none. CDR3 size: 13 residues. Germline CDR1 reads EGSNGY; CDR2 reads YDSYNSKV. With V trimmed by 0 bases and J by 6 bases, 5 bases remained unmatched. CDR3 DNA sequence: TGTGCCACCTGGGACGGGCGTGGTTATAAGAAACTCTTT. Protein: CATWDGRGYKKLF.

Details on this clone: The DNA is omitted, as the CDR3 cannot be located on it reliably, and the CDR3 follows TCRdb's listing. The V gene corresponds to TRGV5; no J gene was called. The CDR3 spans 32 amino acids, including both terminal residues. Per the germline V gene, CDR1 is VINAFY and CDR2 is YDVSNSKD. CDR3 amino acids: CATWDGRIIIRNSLAVEQHLLSQVSIGRIQHF.

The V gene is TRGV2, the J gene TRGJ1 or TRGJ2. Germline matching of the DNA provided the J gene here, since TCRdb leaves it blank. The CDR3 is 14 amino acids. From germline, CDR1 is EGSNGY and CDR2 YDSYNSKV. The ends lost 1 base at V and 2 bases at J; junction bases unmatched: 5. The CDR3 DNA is TGTGCCACCTGGGACGGAAGGGATTATTATAAGAAACTCTTT. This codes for CATWDGRDYYKKLF.

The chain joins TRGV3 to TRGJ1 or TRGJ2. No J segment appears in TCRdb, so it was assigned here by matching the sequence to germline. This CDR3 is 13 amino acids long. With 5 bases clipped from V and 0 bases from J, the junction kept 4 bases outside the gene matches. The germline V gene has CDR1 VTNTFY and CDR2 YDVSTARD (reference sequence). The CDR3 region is CATWVPNYYKKLF. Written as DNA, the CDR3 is TGTGCCACCTGGGTCCCGAATTATTATAAGAAACTCTTT.